This TCR beta chain was profiled in a study of cytomegalovirus exposure and HLA in healthy donors. For this clone: The target antigen is unknown.

Notes on the study in general: Later on, an analysis found that several of the most significant clusters appeared to be linked to common viral pathogens, which included parvovirus B19.

The PCR contained 60 Vbeta and 13 Jbeta primers. The data were produced by immunoSEQ multiplex PCR, yet TCRdb's version contains in-frame clones alone and is incomplete. The sample has roughly 100,000 clones, roughly 79% seen once; the top ten hold roughly 1.2%. V dropped 4 bases and J dropped 4 bases, with 16 bases sitting between them. CDR1 and CDR2 from the germline V gene are MNHEY and SVGAGI. The CDR3 covers 15 residues. This sequence originates from a man aged 35 to 55 in good health and CMV-seronegative. Material: PBMCs. The rearrangement joins TRBV6-5 to TRBJ1-2, with D hard to call. DNA of the CDR3: TGTGCCAGCAGTTCCTCCTACCTTACCGTCTATGGCTACACCTTC. Its translation is CASSSSYLTVYGYTF.